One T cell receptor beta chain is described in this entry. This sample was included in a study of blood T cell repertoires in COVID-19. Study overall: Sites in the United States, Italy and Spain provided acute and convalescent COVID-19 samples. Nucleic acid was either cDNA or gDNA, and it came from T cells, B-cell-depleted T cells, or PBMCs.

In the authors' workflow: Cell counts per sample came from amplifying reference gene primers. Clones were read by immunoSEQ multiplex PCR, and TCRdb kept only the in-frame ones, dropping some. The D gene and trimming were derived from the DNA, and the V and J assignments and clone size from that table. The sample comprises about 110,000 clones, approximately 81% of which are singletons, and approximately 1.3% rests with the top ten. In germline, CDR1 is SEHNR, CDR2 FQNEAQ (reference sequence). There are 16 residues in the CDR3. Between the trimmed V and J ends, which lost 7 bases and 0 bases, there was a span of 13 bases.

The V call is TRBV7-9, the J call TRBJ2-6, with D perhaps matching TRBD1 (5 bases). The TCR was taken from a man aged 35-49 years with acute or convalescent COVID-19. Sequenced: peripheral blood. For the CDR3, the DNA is TGTGCCAGCATCCTTAAAAGGGGCTCTGGGGCCAACGTCCTGACTTTC. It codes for CASILKRGSGANVLTF.